The 14 T cell receptor beta chains below come from one sample, sequenced in a study of T cells in Graves' hyperthyroidism and ophthalmopathy. RNA transcripts were the template for amplifying TCR beta CDR3 regions. HTBI primers were used for first-round RT-PCR of the TCR CDR3. Each CDR3 protein is one row after TCRdb ran MiXCR on the multiplex PCR reads. The data show 200,000 to 250,000 distinct CDR3 sequences, approximately 25% seen once. Sequenced material: blood. These receptors came from a woman between 40 and 55 years old with Graves' ophthalmopathy.

The chain combines TRBV20-1 with TRBJ2-5, with D uncertain. The ends were cut back, 0 bases at V and 4 bases at J, with 15 bases in the middle. Per the germline V gene, CDR1 is DFQATT and CDR2 is SNEGSKA (reference sequence). The length of the CDR3 is 15 residues. The CDR3: CSARDQRHLRETQYF. In DNA form, the CDR3 reads TGCAGTGCTAGAGATCAGCGACACCTCCGAGAGACCCAGTACTTC.

This chain links TRBV6-5 with TRBJ2-7; no definite D call. Between the trimmed V and J ends, which lost 4 bases and 9 bases, there was a span of 13 bases. Germline loops: CDR1 MNHEY, CDR2 SVGAGI. The length of the CDR3 is 12 residues. The CDR3 coding sequence is TGTGCCAGCAGTTTATACGGAACCGGGCAGTACTTC. Translation: CASSLYGTGQYF.

This clonotype has a single count. V is TRBV27 and J is TRBJ2-7; no clear D. The germline V and J ends were trimmed by 5 bases and 2 bases, with 10 bases remaining between them. The CDR3 sequence is 13 residues long. Looked up from germline, CDR1 is MNHEY and CDR2 is SMNVEV (reference sequence). CDR3 in amino acids: CASSPRVAYEQYF. Written as DNA, the CDR3 is TGTGCCAGCAGTCCCCGCGTCGCCTACGAGCAGTACTTC.

This rearrangement joins TRBV19 to TRBJ1-2; 8 nucleotides match TRBD1. V was clipped by 8 bases and J by 4 bases; unmatched bases: 12. This CDR3 is 15 amino acids long. Germline assignment: CDR1 LNHDA and CDR2 SQIVND (reference sequence). CDR3 coding DNA: TGTGCCAGTTGGGGCAGGGGGCGGTCCGGCTATGGCTACACCTTC. Amino acid sequence: CASWGRGRSGYGYTF.

The V gene is TRBV25-1, the J gene TRBJ2-5; 8 positions match TRBD1. With V trimmed by 1 base and J by 2 bases, 6 bases remained unmatched. The CDR3 consists of 16 residues. Germline loops: CDR1 MGHDK, CDR2 SYGVNS. CDR3 nucleotides: TGTGCCAGCAGTGAATTTGGGACAGGATCACAAGAGACCCAGTACTTC. Its translation is CASSEFGTGSQETQYF.

This clonotype was seen repeatedly, ten times or more. The genes are TRBV29-1 and TRBJ2-2, with D perhaps TRBD2 (6 bases). The V end was cut by 1 base, the J end by 2 bases, with 20 bases between. Germline V gives CDR1 SQVTM, CDR2 ANQGSEA. This CDR3 spans 18 amino acids. CDR3 in DNA: TGCAGCGTTGAAGTAACTCCACTTAGCGGAGGCAACACCGGGGAGCTGTTTTTT. The encoded protein is CSVEVTPLSGGNTGELFF.

This clonotype was counted many times. This chain uses TRBV15 with TRBJ1-5, with 9 bases aligning to TRBD1. CDR3 length: 19 amino acids. Germline V gene sequence: CDR1 LNHNV, CDR2 YYDKDF (reference sequence). Germline trimming cut 0 bases from V and 2 bases from J; bases unmatched to any gene: 11. CDR3 sequence reads: CATSREGIEGQGGNQPQHF. CDR3 sequence (DNA): TGTGCCACCAGCAGAGAAGGGATTGAGGGACAGGGTGGCAATCAGCCCCAGCATTTT.

This clonotype was picked up many times. The chain combines TRBV28 with TRBJ2-7; D gene uncertain. The CDR3 runs to 10 residues. V was trimmed by 8 bases and J by 6 bases, leaving 8 bases between them. CDR1 and CDR2 (germline): MDHEN, SYDVKM. DNA for the CDR3: TGTGCCAGCGGCACTGTCGAGCAGTACTTC. Residues: CASGTVEQYF.

The V call is TRBV27, the J call TRBJ1-1; D is ambiguous. The CDR3 is made up of 13 amino acids. Trimming took 6 bases from V and 1 from J, leaving 9 bases between them. The germline V gene encodes CDR1 MNHEY and CDR2 SMNVEV (reference sequence). The CDR3 is CASSGRRNTEAFF. Written as DNA, the CDR3 is TGTGCCAGCAGCGGCAGACGGAACACTGAAGCTTTCTTT.

There are many counts of this clonotype. The chain combines TRBV30 with TRBJ1-1, with D uncertain. This CDR3 spans 12 amino acids. Trimming took off 4 bases at V and 1 base at J, with 7 bases between the two ends. Germline V lookup: CDR1 GTSNPN, CDR2 SVGIG (reference sequence). The CDR3 protein is CAWKAANTEAFF. The CDR3, as DNA: TGTGCCTGGAAGGCGGCGAACACTGAAGCTTTCTTT.

This clonotype was seen at least ten times. This rearrangement joins TRBV20-1 to TRBJ1-5; D unresolved. Trimming removed 3 bases from V and 0 bases from J, with 9 bases in between. The CDR3 spans 14 residues. CDR1 and CDR2 (germline): DFQATT, SNEGSKA (reference sequence). The CDR3 DNA sequence: TGCAGTGCTAGTCCAGAATATAGCAATCAGCCCCAGCATTTT. It is translated as CSASPEYSNQPQHF.

The rearrangement links TRBV9 to TRBJ1-1, with D unclear. The CDR3 has 14 residues. V lost 4 bases, J lost 1 base, and 11 bases lay in between. Germline V gene data show CDR1 as SGDLS and CDR2 as YYNGEE. Here the CDR3 DNA reads TGTGCCAGCAGCTCCCGACCCGGGAACACTGAAGCTTTCTTT. It codes for CASSSRPGNTEAFF.

This clonotype turned up a few times. The CDR3 nucleotides read TGTGCCAGCAGTTACTCGAACGGAGGGAACGAGCAGTACTTC. This translates into CASSYSNGGNEQYF. This sequence joins TRBV6-2 or TRBV6-3 and TRBJ2-7; D might be TRBD2 (6 bases). V was shortened by 0 bases and J by 5 bases, with 11 bases between the two germline ends. Germline loops: CDR1 MNHEY, CDR2 SVGEGT. This CDR3 spans 14 amino acids.

There are many counts of this clonotype. V gene TRBV5-1 combines with J gene TRBJ2-7; 9 positions match TRBD2. Per germline, CDR1 SGHRS and CDR2 YFSETQ. The CDR3 contains 14 residues. Trimming took 3 bases from V and 4 from J; bases not matched to a gene: 5. The CDR3 reads CASSWGLAGYEQYF. CDR3 DNA: TGCGCCAGCAGCTGGGGACTAGCAGGATACGAGCAGTACTTC.